This T cell receptor beta chain was profiled in a study of blood T cells in healthy people across ages. Study-level results: TCR beta diversity correlated strongly with naive T cell percentage. Estimated diversity, derived from one million T cells, was regarded as an underestimate.

This clonotype was counted a few times. What it binds is not known. V lost 6 bases, J lost 1 base, and 6 bases stayed unmatched. The length of the CDR3 is 13 residues. Looked up from germline, CDR1 is DFQATT and CDR2 is SNEGSKA (reference sequence). It was with a sample-barcoded 5' primer and a J-beta primer mix that a second PCR of roughly 7 to 12 cycles was run. TCRdb reprocessed the 5' RACE reads via MiXCR and lists one record per CDR3 protein. This sample has 1.5 million to 2 million distinct CDR3 sequences, with 30% to 40% found just once. The sequence came from a human donor in good health. The sequenced sample was blood. The J gene is TRBJ2-7, the V gene TRBV20-1; 7 bases agree with TRBD1. For the CDR3, the DNA is TGCAGTGCCCAACCGGGACAGTCCTACGAGCAGTACTTC. Translation gives CSAQPGQSYEQYF.